This T cell receptor beta chain was documented in a study of monozygotic twins with inflammatory bowel disease (dated by TCRdb to about 2019). Turning to the overall study: In total, approximately 28 monozygotic twin pairs made up the full study: 19 Danish pairs, all IBD-discordant, plus nine German pairs, of which four were IBD-concordant and five were IBD-discordant. Each individual had, on average, about 151 000 unique TCRalpha sequences and 181 000 unique TCRbeta sequences available for analysis. The search for disease-associated traits relied mainly on comparing, within discordant pairs, IBD patients with their genetically identical healthy co-twins. Study-wide conclusions, independent of this receptor: Compared with healthy twins, IBD patients shared fewer clonotypes with other individuals, and the difference was most pronounced in patients with signs of disease activity. The analysis was unable to tell different T cell subtypes apart. Repertoire similarity did not differ between concordant and discordant twins, which could be due to limited statistical power. TCRbeta repertoire diversity, by inverse Simpson index, was decreased in IBD patients compared with their healthy co-twins. No single strong signal or clonotype linked to IBD turned up in the results, so the idea that one exists was not supported. Because patients were on differing immunosuppressive treatments, the repertoires may have picked up extra background noise and inter-individual variability.

An approximately 2.5 ml peripheral blood sample was drawn into PAXgene tubes per donor and stored at -80°C. Without T cell sorting, total RNA was isolated from whole blood using the PAXgene blood miRNA kit on an automated QIAcube. Peripheral blood from monozygotic twin pairs who were concordant or discordant for inflammatory bowel disease underwent deep TCRalpha and TCRbeta repertoire profiling using unique molecular barcoding. For every twin pair, smoking habits were documented, and each individual was categorised as a current, former or never smoker. Looking up the germline V gene yields CDR1 SGHRS and CDR2 YFSETQ. There are 15 amino acids in the CDR3, from cysteine to phenylalanine inclusive. No DNA is recorded. Library prep was done by 5' RACE. The input for every TCR library was roughly 3,300 ng of total RNA. cDNA was synthesized with SMARTScribe reverse transcriptase in eight separate reactions per sample. Unique molecular identifiers containing a 6-nucleotide sample barcode were introduced through template switching during cDNA synthesis. TCRalpha and TCRbeta cDNA was amplified by two nested PCRs of approximately 17 and 9 cycles, with bead purification after each PCR. Before amplification, the cDNA was both treated with uracil DNA-glycosylase and purified with the QIAquick PCR purification kit. The second PCR added Illumina TruSeq-compatible adapters along with sample-specific barcodes. TapeStation and Qubit were used to check library quality and concentration, and around 4.7 ng of each library was pooled. Sequencing of the pooled libraries was done on an Illumina HiSeq2500 single-index Rapid Run using custom sequencing primers and 2 x 100 bp reads. The authors' pipeline ran thus. PCR and sequencing errors were corrected by UMI-based consensus assembly using MiGEC version 1.2.6. MiXCR version 2.1.1 handled V(D)J alignment, clonotype assembly and CDR3 extraction. Gene usage, clonotype sharing and MAIT/NKT TCR abundance were normalised by analysing the top 1000, 10 000 and 20 000 clonotypes per sample. After downsampling to 27 000 UMIs, diversity was calculated as the inverse Simpson index using the vegan R package. Statistical testing used paired Mann-Whitney U tests on the discordant twin pairs and applied Benjamini-Hochberg correction for multiple testing. Based on TCRdb reprocessing of the reads, there is one entry per CDR3 protein sequence, and DNA is missing. The V and J calls and clone size are TCRdb's, not the authors'. The sample table includes 440,000 or so distinct CDR3 sequences. The ten top clones hold under 3% of the sample.

Regarding this clonotype: No cognate antigen has been identified for it.

The sequenced sample was blood. The rearranged segments are TRBV5-1 and TRBJ1-1; TCRdb proposes TRBD1, but this gene call is untestable without DNA. The source of this sequence is a human donor with ulcerative colitis or Crohn's disease, or a healthy co-twin of an affected twin (not recorded which). CDR3 protein: CASSLKGSGSPEAFF.